These 11 T cell receptor beta chains came from one sample sequenced in a study of sequential checkpoint blockade in melanoma. Produced via immunoSEQ multiplex PCR; TCRdb's table is partial and in-frame only. The sample lists about 40,000 clones, roughly 88% occurring once. Described treatment: randomized to nivolumab then ipilimumab (arm A) or the reverse (arm B). The sequenced sample was CD8+ T cells sorted from blood (inferred from file names), obtained from a patient given nivolumab and ipilimumab in sequence. These receptors all stem from a human donor with melanoma.

The chain combines TRBV4-3 with TRBJ2-5, with 8 bases fitting TRBD1. Germline V gives CDR1 LGHNA, CDR2 YSLEER. V lost 3 bases to trimming and J lost 2 bases; unmatched junction nucleotides: 5. This CDR3 has 15 amino acids. The CDR3 region is CASSHGTGVQETQYF. The CDR3, as DNA: TGCGCCAGCAGCCACGGGACAGGAGTACAAGAGACCCAGTACTTC.

This rearrangement joins TRBV18 to TRBJ2-3; 7 bases are a match to TRBD2. The CDR3 is 15 amino acids. Trimming took 7 bases from V and 4 from J; bases not matched to a gene: 11. The germline V gene encodes CDR1 KGHSH and CDR2 LQKENI. DNA of the CDR3: TGTGCCAGCTTCCTAGGACTAGGGGTTGCAGATACGCAGTATTTT. This gives the protein CASFLGLGVADTQYF.

The sample holds one count of this clone. J is TRBJ2-1 and V is TRBV18; the match to TRBD2 covers 7 bases. After removal of 3 bases from V and 0 bases from J, the junction contained 2 bases not matched to a gene. Germline CDR1 KGHSH, CDR2 LQKENI. The CDR3 is 15 amino acids. CDR3 residues: CASSPASGSYNEQFF. The CDR3 DNA follows: TGTGCCAGCTCACCGGCTAGCGGCTCCTACAATGAGCAGTTCTTC.

The rearrangement uses TRBV27 and TRBJ2-5; possible D gene TRBD1, 5 bases. The J call is doubtful: the DNA matches TRBJ2-7 better. The CDR3 loop spans 13 amino acids. Per germline, CDR1 MNHEY and CDR2 SMNVEV (reference sequence). CDR3 residues: CASSLTVQYEQYF. The CDR3 region has the DNA TGTGCCAGCAGCCTGACAGTCCAGTACGAGCAGTACTTC.

The gene calls are TRBV5-1 and TRBJ1-2, with 9 bases lining up with TRBD1. CDR1 and CDR2 (germline): SGHRS, YFSETQ. This CDR3 is built from 15 residues. J was trimmed by 1 base and V by 4 bases; bases with no gene match: 5. In nucleotides, the CDR3 is TGCGCCAGCAGCATTCGGACAGGGGTTAACTATGGCTACACCTTC. Its translation: CASSIRTGVNYGYTF.

This chain links TRBV4-3 with TRBJ2-3; the D is unclear. Trimming stripped 1 base from V and 3 bases from J, with 5 bases between. Germline V CDR1 and CDR2: LGHNA, YSLEER. The CDR3 sequence is 13 residues long. The CDR3 sequence: CASSQVETDTQYF. The CDR3 DNA reads as TGCGCCAGCAGCCAAGTCGAGACAGATACGCAGTATTTT.

The chain recombines TRBV28 with TRBJ2-7, with unresolved D. This CDR3 comprises 15 residues. V lost 2 bases and J lost 0, with 11 bases in between. Germline V gene sequence: CDR1 MDHEN, CDR2 SYDVKM. As DNA, the CDR3 is TGTGCCAGCAGTTTACCAGGTAGAAGCTCCTACGAGCAGTACTTC. It specifies CASSLPGRSSYEQYF.

V usage is TRBV14 and J usage is TRBJ2-2; D gene unclear. CDR1 is SGHDN, CDR2 FVKESK, per germline. V dropped 0 bases and J dropped 4 bases, with 12 bases sitting between them. This CDR3 is 16 amino acids long. The CDR3, as DNA: TGTGCCAGCAGCCAAGATTTAGAGCACTCCACCGGGGAGCTGTTTTTT. Translated, it gives CASSQDLEHSTGELFF.

The chain employs TRBV4-3 and TRBJ2-1; 12 bases align to TRBD2. Looked up from germline, CDR1 is LGHNA and CDR2 is YSLEER. The CDR3 consists of 15 residues. The V and J ends lost 0 bases and 7 bases, in that order; junction bases with no gene match: 1. The CDR3 DNA reads as TGCGCCAGCAGCCAAGAAACTAGCGGGAGGAATGAGCAGTTCTTC. It is translated as CASSQETSGRNEQFF.

This chain joins TRBV9 and TRBJ2-1, with D perhaps TRBD1 (5 bases). Trimming removed 0 bases from V and 7 bases from J, with 14 bases in between. The CDR3 is 15 amino acids. Germline V CDR1 and CDR2: SGDLS, YYNGEE. CDR3 loop: CASSVEGAGWNEQFF. Written as DNA, the CDR3 is TGTGCCAGCAGCGTAGAAGGTGCAGGGTGGAATGAGCAGTTCTTC.

The rearrangement links TRBV7-9 to TRBJ2-3, with a possible D match to TRBD2 (6 bases). Trimming stripped 5 bases from V and 0 bases from J, with 12 bases between. CDR1 is SEHNR, CDR2 FQNEAQ, per germline (reference sequence). CDR3 length equals 15 residues. The chain's CDR3 is CASSRGLTSTDTQYF. In DNA, the CDR3 is TGTGCCAGCAGCCGCGGACTAACTAGCACAGATACGCAGTATTTT.